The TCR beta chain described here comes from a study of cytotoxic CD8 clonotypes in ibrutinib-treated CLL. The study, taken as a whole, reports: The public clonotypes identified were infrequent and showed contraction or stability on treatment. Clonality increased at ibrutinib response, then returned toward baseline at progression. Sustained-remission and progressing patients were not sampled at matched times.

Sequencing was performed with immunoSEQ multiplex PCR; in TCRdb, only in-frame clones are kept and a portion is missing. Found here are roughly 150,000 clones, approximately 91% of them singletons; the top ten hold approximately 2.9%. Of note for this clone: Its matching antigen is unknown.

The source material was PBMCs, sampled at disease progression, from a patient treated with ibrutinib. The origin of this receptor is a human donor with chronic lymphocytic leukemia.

The CDR3 spells CASSSAPGIFLYNEQFF. CDR3 nucleotides: TGCGCCAGCAGCTCGGCGCCGGGGATCTTCTTATACAATGAGCAGTTCTTC. The rearrangement uses TRBV5-1 and TRBJ2-1; D perhaps matches TRBD2 (5 bases). V was cut by 3 bases and J by 4 bases, with 20 bases left in between. Germline V CDR1 and CDR2: SGHRS, YFSETQ. The CDR3 covers 17 residues.